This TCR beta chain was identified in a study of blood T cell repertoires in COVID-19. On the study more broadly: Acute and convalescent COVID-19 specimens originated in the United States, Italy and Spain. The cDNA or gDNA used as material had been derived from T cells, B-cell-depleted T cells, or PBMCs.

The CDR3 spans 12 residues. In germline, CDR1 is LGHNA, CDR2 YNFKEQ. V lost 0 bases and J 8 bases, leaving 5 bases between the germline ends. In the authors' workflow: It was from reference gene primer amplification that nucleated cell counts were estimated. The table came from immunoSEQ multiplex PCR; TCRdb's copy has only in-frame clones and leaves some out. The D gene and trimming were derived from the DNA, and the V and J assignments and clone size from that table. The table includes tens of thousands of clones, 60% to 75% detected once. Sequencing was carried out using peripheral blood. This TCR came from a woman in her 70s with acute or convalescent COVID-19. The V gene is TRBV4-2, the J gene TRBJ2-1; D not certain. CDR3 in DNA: TGTGCCAGCAGCCAAGATTTCGATGAGCAGTTCTTC. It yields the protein CASSQDFDEQFF.